This T cell receptor beta chain was documented in a study of molecular identifiers for immune sequencing clone quantification. Study outcomes and limitations: A shared barcode on identical TCR molecules could lead to underestimated sizes for highly expanded clones. A single cell's spiked Jurkat TCR RNA was reportedly detectable among about a million naive cells.

Germline V CDR1 and CDR2: SGHRS, YFSETQ. The V and J ends lost 4 bases and 6 bases respectively, with 9 bases between them. The CDR3 is 12 amino acids. This clonotype was detected many times. What it binds is not known. Making the bulk TCR libraries relied on previously described methods and listed TCR primers. TCRdb re-derived calls from the PCR reads in MiXCR, one entry per CDR3 protein. The repertoire holds 7,500 to 9,500 distinct CDR3 sequences, 13% to 15% seen once, with roughly 1.5% in the top ten. Sorting was used to obtain naive CD8 T cells (CD8+CD4-CCR7+CD45RA+). The sequenced sample was naive CD8+ T cells from blood, with Jurkat cell RNA spiked in. Specified subset: FACS-sorted CD8+CD4-CCR7+CD45RA+ naive T cells. The chain couples TRBV5-1 to TRBJ2-3, with D perhaps TRBD2 (5 bases). The receptor comes from a human donor in good health. Some libraries in this study had Jurkat cell RNA spiked in. This CDR3 is CASSTRSDTQYF. CDR3 sequence (DNA): TGCGCCAGCAGCACTAGGTCGGATACGCAGTATTTT.